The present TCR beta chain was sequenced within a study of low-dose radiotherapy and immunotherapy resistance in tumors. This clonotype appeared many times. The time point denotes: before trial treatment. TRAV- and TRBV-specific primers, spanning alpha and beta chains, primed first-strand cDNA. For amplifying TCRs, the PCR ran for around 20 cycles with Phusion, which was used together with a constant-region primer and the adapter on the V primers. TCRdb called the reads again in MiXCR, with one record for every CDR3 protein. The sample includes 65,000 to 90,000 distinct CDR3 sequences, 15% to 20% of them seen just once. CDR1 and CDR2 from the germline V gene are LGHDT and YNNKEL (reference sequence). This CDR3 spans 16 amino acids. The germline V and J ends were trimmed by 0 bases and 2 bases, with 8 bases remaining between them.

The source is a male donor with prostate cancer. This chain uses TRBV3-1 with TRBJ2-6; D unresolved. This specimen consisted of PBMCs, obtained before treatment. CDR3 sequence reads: CASSQDRGAGANVLTF. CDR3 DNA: TGTGCCAGCAGCCAAGATCGAGGTGCTGGGGCCAACGTCCTGACTTTC.